Presented here are 15 T cell receptor beta chains from one specimen sequenced in a study of cytomegalovirus exposure and HLA in healthy donors. The PCR used 60 Vbeta and 13 Jbeta primers. Only in-frame clones appear in the TCRdb table, and some are missing; sequencing was by immunoSEQ multiplex PCR. The table lists tens of thousands of clones. Sequenced: PBMCs. These receptors were taken from a man aged 18 to 30 in good health and CMV-seropositive.

This chain links TRBV6-1 with TRBJ1-2; 8 nucleotides match TRBD1. CDR3 length: 14 amino acids. J lost 3 bases, V lost 5 bases, and 5 bases had no gene match. Germline CDR1 MNHNS, CDR2 SASEGT. CDR3 protein: CASSIGQGDYGYTF. CDR3 DNA sequence: TGTGCCAGCAGTATAGGACAGGGCGACTATGGCTACACCTTC.

The V and J genes are TRBV6-5 and TRBJ2-1; 8 nucleotides line up with TRBD1. The CDR3 sequence is 14 residues long. CDR1 and CDR2 from the germline V gene are MNHEY and SVGAGI. V was clipped by 7 bases and J by 7 bases; unmatched bases: 9. CDR3 loop: CASKRGQEVNEQFF. In nucleotides, the CDR3 is TGTGCCAGCAAACGGGGACAGGAGGTAAATGAGCAGTTCTTC.

The rearrangement joins TRBV4-1 to TRBJ1-2, with no clear D. Germline CDR1 reads MGHRA; CDR2 reads YSYEKL. The CDR3 loop spans 14 amino acids. Trimming left V 1 base short and J 4 bases short, with 10 bases between. CDR3 in amino acids: CASSQGVGSYGYTF. The CDR3 coding sequence is TGCGCCAGCAGCCAAGGTGTAGGGAGCTATGGCTACACCTTC.

V usage is TRBV5-1 and J usage is TRBJ1-2, with 10 bases fitting TRBD1. The J segment lost 5 bases and the V segment lost 4 bases, leaving 5 bases of the junction unmatched. The germline CDR1 and CDR2 sequences are SGHRS and YFSETQ. The CDR3 covers 14 residues. In DNA, the CDR3 is TGCGCCAGCAGCACCGGACAGGGGGTGTATGGCTACACCTTC. Residues: CASSTGQGVYGYTF.

This chain links TRBV11-2 with TRBJ1-2; D is perhaps TRBD1 (5 bases). V was shortened by 1 base and J by 7 bases, with 13 bases between the two germline ends. CDR3 length equals 14 residues. From germline, CDR1 is SGHAT and CDR2 FQNNGV. The CDR3 DNA reads TGTGCCAGCAGCTTAGGGTCGACAGTAGCTGGCTACACCTTC. This sequence encodes CASSLGSTVAGYTF.

The chain carries TRBV10-3 and TRBJ2-3; 7 nucleotides align to TRBD1. The ends lost 0 bases at V and 3 bases at J; junction bases unmatched: 0. CDR3 size: 14 residues. Germline V gene sequence: CDR1 ENHRY, CDR2 SYGVKD. The CDR3 bases are TGTGCCATCAGTGAGTCGGGACAGACAGATACGCAGTATTTT. Translation gives CAISESGQTDTQYF.

This rearrangement joins TRBV5-5 to TRBJ1-4; D ambiguous. Deletions cut 2 bases from V and 2 bases from J, with 7 bases between. In germline, CDR1 is SGHKS, CDR2 YYEKEE (reference sequence). The CDR3 has 14 amino acids. The CDR3 region has the DNA TGTGCCAGCAGCTTTTGGCGGACTAATGAAAAACTGTTTTTT. This sequence encodes CASSFWRTNEKLFF. Combining the CDR3 with reference TRBV5-5 and TRBJ1-4 gives the whole variable domain DAGVTQSPTHLIKTRGQQVTLRCSPISGHKSVSWYQQVLGQGPQFIFQYYEKEERGRGNFPDRFSARQFPNYSSELNVNALLLGDSALYLCASSFWRTNEKLFFGSGTQLSVL.

This sequence joins TRBV6-7 and TRBJ1-5, with TRBD1 matching over 7 bases. TRBV6-7 is sorted into the ORF group, with uncertain function. The CDR3 sequence is 17 residues long. Trimming took 8 bases from V and 2 from J; bases not matched to a gene: 15. The CDR3 bases are TGTGCCAGCTTATTTACTACAGGGGAAGTAGGCAATCAGCCCCAGCATTTT. This sequence encodes CASLFTTGEVGNQPQHF.

The gene calls are TRBV28 and TRBJ1-6; 8 bases are a match to TRBD1. Germline V gene sequence: CDR1 MDHEN, CDR2 SYDVKM. After removal of 3 bases from V and 12 bases from J, the junction contained 7 bases not matched to a gene. The CDR3 loop spans 14 amino acids. This chain's CDR3 is CASSFRGPEEPLHF. Here the CDR3 DNA reads TGTGCCAGCAGTTTCAGGGGGCCCGAGGAACCCCTCCACTTT. Combining the CDR3 with reference TRBV28 and TRBJ1-6 gives the whole variable domain DVKVTQSSRYLVKRTGEKVFLECVQDMDHENMFWYRQDPGLGLRLIYFSYDVKMKEKGDIPEGYSVSREKKERFSLILESASTNQTSMYLCASSFRGPEEPLHFGNGTRLTVT.

The chain uses TRBV9 and TRBJ1-1; D not resolved. This CDR3 is built from 14 residues. Looked up from germline, CDR1 is SGDLS and CDR2 is YYNGEE. V lost 3 bases and J lost 3, with 12 bases in between. CDR3 loop: CASSEVGGHTEAFF. The CDR3 coding sequence is TGTGCCAGCAGCGAGGTCGGAGGGCACACTGAAGCTTTCTTT.

V gene TRBV20-1 combines with J gene TRBJ2-1; no reliable D call. The CDR3 loop spans 11 amino acids. Germline values: CDR1 DFQATT, CDR2 SNEGSKA (reference sequence). Trimming left V 3 bases short and J 10 bases short, with 10 bases between. The CDR3 nucleotides are TGCAGTGCTAGTGCGAGAATGGAGCAGTTCTTC. Translation gives CSASARMEQFF.

In the case of this clone: No conserved phenylalanine or tryptophan ends this CDR3, so it is likely a read error. It is unclear where the CDR3 begins or ends on the DNA, so no DNA is shown, and the CDR3 is as TCRdb lists it. The rearrangement uses TRBV7-9 and TRBJ1-1. The CDR3 has 11 residues if both end residues are counted. Germline V lookup: CDR1 SEHNR, CDR2 FQNEAQ (reference sequence). CDR3 sequence reads: CASSLDVGTGV.

The chain has TRBV27 and TRBJ1-2, with 7 bases matching TRBD1. This CDR3 region has 17 residues. Germline loops: CDR1 MNHEY, CDR2 SMNVEV (reference sequence). Trimming removed 5 bases from V and 3 bases from J; junction bases left unmatched: 15. The CDR3 DNA is TGTGCCAGCAGTCTCTCCTTAGAGGGGGCGATCGACTATGGCTACACCTTC. It specifies CASSLSLEGAIDYGYTF.

The rearrangement joins TRBV27 to TRBJ1-1; D gene ambiguous. The germline V and J ends were trimmed by 5 bases and 5 bases, with 18 bases remaining between them. Germline V gene lookup returns CDR1 MNHEY and CDR2 SMNVEV (reference sequence). The CDR3 runs 15 residues. The CDR3 DNA reads TGTGCCAGCAGTCCCCGCATGACGGGGATAACTGAAGCTTTCTTT. Encoded protein: CASSPRMTGITEAFF.

The chain has TRBV20-1 and TRBJ1-1, with D hard to call. The germline gives CDR1 DFQATT, CDR2 SNEGSKA (reference sequence). The germline V and J ends were trimmed by 2 bases and 12 bases, with 10 bases remaining between them. CDR3 length equals 10 residues. The chain's CDR3 is CSARSQMTFF. Written as DNA, the CDR3 is TGCAGTGCTAGATCACAGATGACTTTCTTT.